This T cell receptor (beta chain) originates from a study of CD8 T cells in ankylosing spondylitis. Study results and limitations: It appeared that ankylosing spondylitis blood was characterized by a TCR beta motif of eight highly homologous variants. Disease-associated clones were reportedly significantly overrepresented in matched ankylosing spondylitis synovial fluid.

With molecular barcodes, quantitative 5'-RACE was used to make the TCR beta libraries. TCRdb reanalysed the 5' RACE reads using MiXCR and keeps one entry per CDR3 protein. The table has some 240,000 distinct CDR3 sequences, around 7.9% seen once. This clonotype appeared a few times. Its antigen is not identified. The sample was blood, either unsorted or a sorted T cell fraction (not recorded which). The clonotype was recovered from a male donor with ankylosing spondylitis.

The CDR3 DNA follows: TGTGCCAGCAGCTTGGCGGGACACCAAGTGGAGAACACTGAAGCTTTCTTT. It is translated as CASSLAGHQVENTEAFF. The rearrangement links TRBV5-6 to TRBJ1-1, with D possibly matching TRBD1 (6 bases). V dropped 0 bases and J dropped 1 base, with 16 bases sitting between them. Per the germline V gene, CDR1 is SGHDT and CDR2 is YYEEEE. This CDR3 contains 17 residues.